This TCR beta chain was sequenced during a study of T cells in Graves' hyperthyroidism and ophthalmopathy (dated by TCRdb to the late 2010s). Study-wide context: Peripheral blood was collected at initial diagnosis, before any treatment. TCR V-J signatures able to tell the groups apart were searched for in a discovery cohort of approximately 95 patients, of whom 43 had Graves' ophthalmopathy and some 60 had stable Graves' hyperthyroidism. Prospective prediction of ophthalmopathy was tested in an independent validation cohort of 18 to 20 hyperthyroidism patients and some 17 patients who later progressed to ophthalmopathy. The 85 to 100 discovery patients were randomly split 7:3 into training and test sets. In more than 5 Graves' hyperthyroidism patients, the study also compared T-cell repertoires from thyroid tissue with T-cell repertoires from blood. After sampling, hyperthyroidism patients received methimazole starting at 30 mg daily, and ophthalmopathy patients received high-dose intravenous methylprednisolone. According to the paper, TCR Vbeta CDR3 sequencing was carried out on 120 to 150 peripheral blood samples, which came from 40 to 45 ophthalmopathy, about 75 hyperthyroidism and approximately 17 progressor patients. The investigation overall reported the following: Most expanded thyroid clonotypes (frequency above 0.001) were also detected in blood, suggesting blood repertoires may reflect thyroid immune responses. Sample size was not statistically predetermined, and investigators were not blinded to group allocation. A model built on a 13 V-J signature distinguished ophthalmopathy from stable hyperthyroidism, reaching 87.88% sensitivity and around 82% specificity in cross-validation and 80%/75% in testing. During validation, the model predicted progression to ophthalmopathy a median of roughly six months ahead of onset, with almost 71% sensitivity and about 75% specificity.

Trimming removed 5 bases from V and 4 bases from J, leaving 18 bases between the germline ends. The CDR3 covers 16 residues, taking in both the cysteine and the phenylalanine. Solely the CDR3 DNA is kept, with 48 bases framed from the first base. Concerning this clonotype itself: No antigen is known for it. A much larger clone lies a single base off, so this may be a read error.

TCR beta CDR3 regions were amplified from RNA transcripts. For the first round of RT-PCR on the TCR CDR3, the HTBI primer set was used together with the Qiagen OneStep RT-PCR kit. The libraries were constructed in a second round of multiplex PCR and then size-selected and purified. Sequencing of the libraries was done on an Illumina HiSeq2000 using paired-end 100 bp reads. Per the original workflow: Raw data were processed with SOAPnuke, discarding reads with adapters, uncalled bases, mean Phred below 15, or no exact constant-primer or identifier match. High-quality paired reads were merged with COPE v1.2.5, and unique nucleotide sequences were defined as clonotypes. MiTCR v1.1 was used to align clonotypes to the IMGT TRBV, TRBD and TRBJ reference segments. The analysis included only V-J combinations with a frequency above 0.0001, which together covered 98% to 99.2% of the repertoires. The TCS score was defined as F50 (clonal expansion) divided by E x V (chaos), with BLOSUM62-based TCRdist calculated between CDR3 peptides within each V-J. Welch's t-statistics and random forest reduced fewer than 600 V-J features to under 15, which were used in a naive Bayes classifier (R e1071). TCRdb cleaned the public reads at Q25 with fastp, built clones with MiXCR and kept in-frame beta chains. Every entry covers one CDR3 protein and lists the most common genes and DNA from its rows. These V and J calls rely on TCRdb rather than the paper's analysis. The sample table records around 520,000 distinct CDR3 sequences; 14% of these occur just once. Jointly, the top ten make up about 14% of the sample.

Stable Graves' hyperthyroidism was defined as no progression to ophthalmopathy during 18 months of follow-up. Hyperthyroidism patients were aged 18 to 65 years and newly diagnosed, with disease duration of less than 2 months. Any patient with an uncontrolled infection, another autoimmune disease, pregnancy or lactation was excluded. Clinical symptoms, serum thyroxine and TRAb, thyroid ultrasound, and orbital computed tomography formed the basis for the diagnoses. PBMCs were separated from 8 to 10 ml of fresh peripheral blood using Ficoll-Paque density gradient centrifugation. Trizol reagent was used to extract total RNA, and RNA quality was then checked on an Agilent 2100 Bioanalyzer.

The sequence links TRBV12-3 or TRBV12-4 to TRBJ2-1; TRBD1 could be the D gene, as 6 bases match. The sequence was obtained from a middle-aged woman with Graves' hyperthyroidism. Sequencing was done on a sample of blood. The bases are TGTGCCAGCAGTGCACCCACAGGGCGCGGATACAATGAGCAGTTCTTC. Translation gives CASSAPTGRGYNEQFF.